Shown below are 8 T cell receptor beta chains from a single sample sequenced in a study of neurological immune-mediated disorders. Time point here: longitudinal time-point 2. Via MiXCR, TCRdb re-called the 5' RACE reads, giving one row per CDR3 protein. The profile covers approximately 85,000 distinct CDR3 sequences, with around 14% appearing a single time and around 5.3% taken by the ten largest. Source material: PBMCs. These receptors came from a female donor with HTLV-1-associated myelopathy (HAM/TSP).

This clonotype was picked up many times. This rearrangement joins TRBV5-1 to TRBJ2-5; TRBD1 matches 9 bases. Trimming at V came to 7 bases and at J to 5 bases, leaving 9 bases not matched to a gene. The CDR3 spans 14 residues. From germline, CDR1 is SGHRS and CDR2 YFSETQ. The CDR3 DNA reads TGCGCCAGCCATGGACAGGGGAGGTTGGAGACCCAGTACTTC. Its protein is CASHGQGRLETQYF. Filled out from reference TRBV5-1 and TRBJ2-5, the complete variable domain reads KAGVTQTPRYLIKTRGQQVTLSCSPISGHRSVSWYQQTPGQGLQFLFEYFSETQRNKGNFPGRFSGRQFSNSRSEMNVSTLELGDSALYLCASHGQGRLETQYFGPGTRLLVL.

This clonotype showed up just a few times. CDR3 coding DNA: TGTGCCAGCAGCCCATACGCGGGGGGCACGGGCGCAGATACGCAGTATTTT. Translated: CASSPYAGGTGADTQYF. The chain joins TRBV7-3 to TRBJ2-3; the match to TRBD2 covers 8 bases. This CDR3 is built from 17 residues. Germline values: CDR1 SGHTA, CDR2 FQGTGA. The trim removed 5 bases at V and 4 bases at J, leaving 14 bases unmatched.

This clonotype has a count of ten or more. The gene calls are TRBV20-1 and TRBJ1-2; 8 positions match TRBD1. Germline V gives CDR1 DFQATT, CDR2 SNEGSKA (reference sequence). V lost 6 bases, J lost 5 bases, and 11 bases stayed unmatched. The CDR3 loop spans 14 amino acids. DNA for the CDR3: TGCAGTGCGCTAATAGCCGGGACAGGATATGGCTACACCTTC. Translation: CSALIAGTGYGYTF.

The table lists this clonotype with a few counts. The V gene is TRBV5-1, the J gene TRBJ2-3, with 11 nucleotides matching TRBD2. CDR1 and CDR2 from the germline V gene are SGHRS and YFSETQ. Losses at the gene ends were 4 bases for V and 4 bases for J; bases not matched to a gene: 2. The CDR3 contains 14 residues. The CDR3 spells CASSGSGGADTQYF. The CDR3 DNA sequence: TGCGCCAGCAGCGGTAGCGGGGGGGCAGATACGCAGTATTTT.

At least ten counts were recorded for this clonotype. The J gene is TRBJ2-2, the V gene TRBV6-5; D is unclear. V lost 5 bases and J 8 bases, leaving 18 bases between the germline ends. Germline V gives CDR1 MNHEY, CDR2 SVGAGI. The CDR3 is made up of 15 amino acids. The DNA for the CDR3 is TGTGCCAGCAGTCGCGCCGACGGTGTCGATGGGGAGCTGTTTTTT. This encodes CASSRADGVDGELFF.

The sample holds many counts of this clonotype. The chain has TRBV3-1 and TRBJ2-3, with 8 bases matching TRBD2. Germline CDR1 reads LGHDT; CDR2 reads YNNKEL (reference sequence). Trimming cost V 1 base and J 5 bases; bases outside gene matches: 11. There are 17 residues in the CDR3. The CDR3 DNA reads as TGTGCCAGCAGCCAAGTTGTATTGACCGGGGGGGGAGATACGCAGTATTTT. Its protein product is CASSQVVLTGGGDTQYF.

This clonotype showed up many times. The chain combines TRBV28 with TRBJ2-5, with no clear D. Germline assignment: CDR1 MDHEN and CDR2 SYDVKM. The CDR3 covers 19 residues. Trimming removed 8 bases from V and 7 bases from J, with 35 bases in between. The CDR3 spells CASPPPFFLGRPWSGTQYF. The CDR3 coding sequence is TGTGCCAGCCCTCCCCCCTTCTTCCTAGGCCGTCCTTGGAGTGGGACCCAGTACTTC.

This clonotype was found many times. The V and J genes are TRBV3-1 and TRBJ2-4; the D gene is possibly TRBD2 (6 bases). V was pared by 3 bases and J by 8 bases, with 17 bases between. The CDR3 extends over 15 amino acids. The germline gives CDR1 LGHDT, CDR2 YNNKEL (reference sequence). The CDR3 DNA sequence: TGTGCCAGCAGCCACCGGGGTCCGAGGAGGGACATTCAGTACTTC. Protein sequence: CASSHRGPRRDIQYF.